This TCR beta chain derives from a study of T cells expressing NK-cell markers. From its re-call of the 5' RACE reads, TCRdb lists each CDR3 protein once, without DNA. This sample contains some 500,000 distinct CDR3 sequences. CDR1 DFQATT and CDR2 SNEGSKA come from the germline V gene (reference sequence). CDR3 size: 15 residues. The chain recombines TRBV20-1 with TRBJ2-5; TCRdb's D call, TRBD2, is unchecked because there is no DNA. The origin of this receptor is a woman between 50 and 59 years old in good health. Sequencing was performed on blood T cells: a sorted CD56 or NKG2C T cell subset, CD4+ or CD8+ T cells, or bulk PBMC T cells (not recorded which). The CDR3 sequence: CSAPGLARGEETQYF.